Included here is one T cell receptor (beta chain) sequence, with context. Trimming removed 6 bases at V and 5 bases at J, with 12 bases between. The CDR3 is 13 residues long. CDR1 is KGHSH, CDR2 LQKENI, per germline. The data stem from a study of shared clonotypes between healthy human individuals. Using immunoSEQ multiplex PCR, the repertoire was profiled, and TCRdb retains in-frame clones only, with some absent. The sample contains around 980,000 clones, 75% to 85% of which appear only once. The chain couples TRBV18 to TRBJ2-3, with a possible D match to TRBD1 (6 bases). The sample taken for sequencing was memory CD4+ T cells from PBMCs. Subset here: CD45RA-negative fraction. The sequence came from a man aged 18-30 years in good health. Some clones in this sample may be carry-over from other donors' samples. As DNA, the CDR3 is TGTGCCAGCTCGTATGGGGGCGTAGATACGCAGTATTTT. Its protein product is CASSYGGVDTQYF.